The 9 T cell receptor beta chains below were found in one sample sequenced in a study of vaccination effects on CD4 cells after COVID-19. These receptors are not linked to any known antigen. Data came from immunoSEQ multiplex PCR; TCRdb stores just in-frame clones and leaves some out. The sample gives approximately 82,000 clones, approximately 81% of which show up once; approximately 1.7% is in the top ten. ViraFEST used viral peptide pools to expand antigen-specific CD4+ T cells before sequencing. Isolation of CD4+ T cells took place after less than twelve days of culture. The source was CD4+ T cells from PBMCs cultured with HCoV-229E spike peptides, collected before COVID-19 vaccination. These receptors were obtained from a human donor who received a COVID-19 vaccine.

J is TRBJ2-5 and V is TRBV20-1; D gene unclear. V dropped 3 bases and J dropped 4 bases, with 18 bases sitting between them. Germline V lookup: CDR1 DFQATT, CDR2 SNEGSKA (reference sequence). This CDR3 has 15 amino acids. The CDR3 nucleotides are TGCAGTGCTAGTAATTCGCGAGTCGGTGTAGAGACCCAGTACTTC. Translation: CSASNSRVGVETQYF.

V gene TRBV21-1 combines with J gene TRBJ2-5. TRBV21-1 is a recognized pseudogene. This CDR3 is built from 15 residues. Here the CDR3 DNA reads TGTGCCAGCAGCAAAGATCACGGCGTGGGGGAGACCCAGTACTTC. Its translation is CASSKDHGVGETQYF.

This chain joins TRBV5-6 and TRBJ1-3, with unresolved D. This CDR3 has 16 amino acids. The germline gives CDR1 SGHDT, CDR2 YYEEEE. Trimming removed 0 bases at V and 4 bases at J, with 14 bases between. The CDR3 DNA sequence: TGTGCCAGCAGCTTGGCCGGGTGGGCGGTCGGAAACACCATATATTTT. It specifies CASSLAGWAVGNTIYF.

The CDR3 loop is CASSGTSADTQYF. The CDR3 DNA reads TGTGCCAGCAGTGGGACTTCGGCAGATACGCAGTATTTT. This chain links TRBV7-3 with TRBJ2-3; D might be TRBD2 (6 bases). The CDR3 runs 13 residues. Germline V gene lookup returns CDR1 SGHTA and CDR2 FQGTGA. V lost 6 bases to trimming and J lost 4 bases, with 11 bases between them.

The V call is TRBV3-1 (or the pseudogene TRBV3-2), the J call TRBJ2-3; 13 nucleotides line up with TRBD2. The CDR3 contains 16 residues. Germline values: CDR1 LGHDT, CDR2 YNNKEL (reference sequence). The V segment lost 5 bases and the J segment 10 bases; nucleotides outside the gene matches: 12. CDR3 sequence (DNA): TGTGCCAGCAGCGGAGGACTAGCGGGGGTCACAGAGTCGCAGTATTTT. This sequence encodes CASSGGLAGVTESQYF.

V gene TRBV4-3 combines with J gene TRBJ1-4; 8 bases fit TRBD1. Trimming took 4 bases from V and 7 from J; bases not matched to a gene: 8. The CDR3 extends over 15 amino acids. Germline values: CDR1 LGHNA, CDR2 YSLEER. The CDR3 nucleotides read TGCGCCAGCAGCCTATATCATGACAGGGGTGAAAAACTGTTTTTT. Protein sequence: CASSLYHDRGEKLFF.

This chain connects TRBV30 to TRBJ2-6; D is unresolved. Germline CDR1 is GTSNPN and CDR2 is SVGIG (reference sequence). V lost 3 bases to trimming and J lost 0 bases, with 6 bases between them. CDR3 length: 14 residues. CDR3 protein: CAWRLSSGANVLTF. DNA for the CDR3: TGTGCCTGGAGGCTGAGCTCTGGGGCCAACGTCCTGACTTTC.

The chain recombines TRBV4-2 with TRBJ2-3; 10 bases agree with TRBD2. The V and J ends lost 1 base and 2 bases, in that order; junction bases with no gene match: 6. The CDR3 length is 17 residues. Germline CDR1 and CDR2: LGHNA and YNFKEQ. In DNA form, the CDR3 reads TGTGCCAGCAGCCAAGTTATTAGCGGGGGGACCACAGATACGCAGTATTTT. Translating gives CASSQVISGGTTDTQYF.

The chain has TRBV5-6 and TRBJ2-5, with D perhaps given as TRBD1 or TRBD2 (5 bases each). The V end lost 5 bases, the J end lost 2 bases, and 22 bases lay between the germline ends. In germline, CDR1 is SGHDT, CDR2 YYEEEE. CDR3 length: 17 amino acids. The CDR3, as DNA: TGTGCCAGCAGTGAACCTAGACCCGGGACCTTTCAAGAGACCCAGTACTTC. Translating gives CASSEPRPGTFQETQYF.